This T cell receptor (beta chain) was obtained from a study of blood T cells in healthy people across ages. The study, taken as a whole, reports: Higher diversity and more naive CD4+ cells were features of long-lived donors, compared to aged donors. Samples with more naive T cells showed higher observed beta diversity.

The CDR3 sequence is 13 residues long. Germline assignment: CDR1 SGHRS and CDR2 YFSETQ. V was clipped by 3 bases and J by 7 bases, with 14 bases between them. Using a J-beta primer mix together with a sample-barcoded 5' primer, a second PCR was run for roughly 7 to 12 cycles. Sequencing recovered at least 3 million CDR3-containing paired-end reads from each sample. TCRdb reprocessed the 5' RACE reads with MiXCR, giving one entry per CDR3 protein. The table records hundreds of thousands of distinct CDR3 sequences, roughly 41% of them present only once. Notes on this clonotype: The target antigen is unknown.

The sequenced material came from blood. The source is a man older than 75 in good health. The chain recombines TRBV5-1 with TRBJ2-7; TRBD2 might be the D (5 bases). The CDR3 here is CASSSPSYNEQYF. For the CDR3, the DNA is TGCGCCAGCAGCTCGCCTAGCTACAATGAGCAGTACTTC.